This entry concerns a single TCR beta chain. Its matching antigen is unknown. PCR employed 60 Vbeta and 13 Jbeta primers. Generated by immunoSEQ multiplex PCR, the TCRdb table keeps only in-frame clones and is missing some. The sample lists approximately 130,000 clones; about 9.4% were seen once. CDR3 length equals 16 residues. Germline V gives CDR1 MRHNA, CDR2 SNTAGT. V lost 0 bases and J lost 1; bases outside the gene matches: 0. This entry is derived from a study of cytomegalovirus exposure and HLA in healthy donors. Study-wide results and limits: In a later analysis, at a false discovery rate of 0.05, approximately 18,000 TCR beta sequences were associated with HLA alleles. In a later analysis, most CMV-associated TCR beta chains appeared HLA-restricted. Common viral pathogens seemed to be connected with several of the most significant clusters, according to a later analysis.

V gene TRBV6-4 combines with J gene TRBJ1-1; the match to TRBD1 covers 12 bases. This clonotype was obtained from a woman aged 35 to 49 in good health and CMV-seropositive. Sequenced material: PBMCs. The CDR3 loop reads CASSDSGQGANTEAFF. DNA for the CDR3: TGTGCCAGCAGTGACTCGGGACAGGGGGCGAACACTGAAGCTTTCTTT.